This entry features one T cell receptor (beta chain) sequence. What it binds is not known. This table comes from immunoSEQ multiplex PCR, and its TCRdb copy is limited to in-frame clones, with some not included. The sample has approximately 350,000 clones; around 96% are singletons. This sample is part of a study of shared clonotypes between healthy human individuals. Study-wide context: The donor group consisted of two women and a few men, aged 18 to 49. Overall study findings and caveats: Generation probabilities were higher for clonotypes shared across all four sorted-subset donors than for unshared ones. Compared with memory subsets, naive subsets generally had larger estimated richness.

What CD8 memory combined were CD45RO+ cells and CCR7-negative CD45RA+ TemRA cells. The CDR3 runs to 15 residues. Germline loops: CDR1 SGHAT, CDR2 FQDESV (reference sequence). V shed 3 bases and J shed 6 bases, with 14 bases lying between them. V gene TRBV11-1 combines with J gene TRBJ2-2, with a possible D match to TRBD1 (7 bases). The origin of this receptor is a man aged 30 to 45 in good health. Sequenced material: memory CD8+ T cells sorted from blood. The subset: CD45RO+ cells pooled with CCR7-negative TemRA cells. The CDR3 DNA sequence: TGTGCCAGCAGCTTTGGTCGCAGGGGGGCCGGGGAGCTGTTTTTT. It is translated as CASSFGRRGAGELFF.